The present T cell receptor (beta chain) was sequenced within a study of monozygotic twins with inflammatory bowel disease. The study, taken as a whole, reports: The analysis yielded no support for one strong signal or clonotype associated with IBD. Healthy co-twins exceeded IBD patients in TCRbeta diversity as measured by inverse Simpson.

In the case of this clonotype: Its antigen is unidentified.

Germline values: CDR1 DFQATT, CDR2 SNEGSKA (reference sequence). This CDR3 has 13 residues. Following a re-call of the 5' RACE reads, TCRdb has one entry per CDR3 protein and lacks DNA. The table for this sample gives around 410,000 distinct CDR3 sequences. This sequence originates from a human donor with ulcerative colitis or Crohn's disease, or a healthy co-twin of an affected twin (not recorded which). The J gene is TRBJ1-1, the V gene TRBV20-1; the TRBD1 assignment by TCRdb is unverifiable without DNA. The sequenced sample was blood. The CDR3 loop is CSARRGLNTEAFF.